This T cell receptor beta chain was sequenced for a study of T cells in localized non-small cell lung cancer. The CDR3 runs to 15 residues. The V gene end was trimmed by 6 bases and the J gene end by 5 bases; junction bases not matched to a gene: 8. Germline V gene data show CDR1 as MGHRA and CDR2 as YSYEKL. Findings and limits, study-wide: Adjacent uninvolved lung had the highest clonality, suggesting focused antigen responses.

Points on this clone: Its antigen remains unidentified.

Only in-frame clones appear in the TCRdb table, and some are missing; sequencing was by immunoSEQ multiplex PCR. The sample contains 55,000 to 65,000 clones, roughly 90% of which appear only once. The material sequenced was peripheral blood, taken before any cancer treatment. The V gene is TRBV4-1, the J gene TRBJ2-1, with 9 bases lining up with TRBD2. This TCR was recovered from a man aged 40 to 70 with stage I squamous cell lung carcinoma. The CDR3 loop is CASRLALAGNNEQFF. Here the CDR3 DNA reads TGCGCCAGCAGACTTGCCCTAGCGGGGAACAATGAGCAGTTCTTC.